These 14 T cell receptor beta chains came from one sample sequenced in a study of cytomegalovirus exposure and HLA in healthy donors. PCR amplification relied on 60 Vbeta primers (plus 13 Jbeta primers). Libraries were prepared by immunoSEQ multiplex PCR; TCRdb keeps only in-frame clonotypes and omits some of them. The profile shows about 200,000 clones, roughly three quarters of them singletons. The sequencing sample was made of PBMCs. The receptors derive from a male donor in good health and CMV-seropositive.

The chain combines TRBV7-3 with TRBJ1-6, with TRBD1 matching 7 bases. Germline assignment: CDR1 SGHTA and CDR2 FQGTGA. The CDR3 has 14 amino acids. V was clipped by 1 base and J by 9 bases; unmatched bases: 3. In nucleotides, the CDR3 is TGTGCCAGCAGCTTAAAGGGGGCTTTTTCACCCCTCCACTTT. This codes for CASSLKGAFSPLHF.

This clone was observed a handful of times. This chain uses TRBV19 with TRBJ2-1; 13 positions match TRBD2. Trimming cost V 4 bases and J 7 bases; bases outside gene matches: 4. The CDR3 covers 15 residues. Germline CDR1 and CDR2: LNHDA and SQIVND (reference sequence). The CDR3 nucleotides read TGTGCCAGTAGTACGGGACTAGCGGGGATGAATGAGCAGTTCTTC. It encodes CASSTGLAGMNEQFF.

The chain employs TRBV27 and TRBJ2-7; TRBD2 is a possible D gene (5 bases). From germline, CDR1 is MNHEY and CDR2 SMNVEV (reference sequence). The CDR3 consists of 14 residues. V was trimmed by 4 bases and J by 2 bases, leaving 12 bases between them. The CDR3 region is CASSYGGNAYEQYF. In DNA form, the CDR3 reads TGTGCCAGCAGTTACGGAGGAAACGCCTACGAGCAGTACTTC.

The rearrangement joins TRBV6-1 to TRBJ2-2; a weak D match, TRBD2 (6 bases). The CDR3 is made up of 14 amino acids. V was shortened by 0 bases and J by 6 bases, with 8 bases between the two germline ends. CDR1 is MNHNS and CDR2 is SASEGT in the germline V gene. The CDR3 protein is CASSEAREAGELFF. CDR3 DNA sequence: TGTGCCAGCAGTGAAGCGCGGGAAGCCGGGGAGCTGTTTTTT.

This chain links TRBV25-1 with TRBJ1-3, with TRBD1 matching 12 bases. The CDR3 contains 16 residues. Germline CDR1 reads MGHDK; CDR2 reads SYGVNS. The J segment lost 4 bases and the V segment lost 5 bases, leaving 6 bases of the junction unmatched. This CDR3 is CASSPRDRGLGNTIYF. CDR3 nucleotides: TGTGCCAGCAGTCCCCGGGACAGGGGGCTCGGAAACACCATATATTTT.

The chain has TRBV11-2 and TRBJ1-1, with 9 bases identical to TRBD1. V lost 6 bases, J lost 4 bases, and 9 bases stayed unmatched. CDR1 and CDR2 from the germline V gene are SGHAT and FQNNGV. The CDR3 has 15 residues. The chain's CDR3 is CASRRTQGAATEAFF. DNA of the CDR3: TGTGCCAGCAGACGTACACAGGGGGCGGCCACTGAAGCTTTCTTT.

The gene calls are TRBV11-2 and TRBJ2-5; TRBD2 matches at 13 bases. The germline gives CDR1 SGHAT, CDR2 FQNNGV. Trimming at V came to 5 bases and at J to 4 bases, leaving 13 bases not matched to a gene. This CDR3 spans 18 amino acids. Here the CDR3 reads CASSRLAGGSLRRETQYF. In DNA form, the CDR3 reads TGTGCCAGCAGCCGACTAGCGGGAGGTTCCCTGCGAAGAGAGACCCAGTACTTC.

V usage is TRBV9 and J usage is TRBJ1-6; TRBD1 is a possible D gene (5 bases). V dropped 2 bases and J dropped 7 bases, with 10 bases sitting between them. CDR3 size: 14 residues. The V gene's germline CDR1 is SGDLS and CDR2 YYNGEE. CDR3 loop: CASSVQGWNSPLHF. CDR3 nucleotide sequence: TGTGCCAGCAGCGTGCAGGGTTGGAATTCACCCCTCCACTTT.

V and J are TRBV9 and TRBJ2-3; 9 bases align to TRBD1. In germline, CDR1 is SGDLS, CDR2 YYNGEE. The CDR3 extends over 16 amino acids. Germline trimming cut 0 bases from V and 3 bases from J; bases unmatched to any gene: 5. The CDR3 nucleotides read TGTGCCAGCAGCGTAGTTCCGGGACAGGGTACAGATACGCAGTATTTT. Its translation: CASSVVPGQGTDTQYF.

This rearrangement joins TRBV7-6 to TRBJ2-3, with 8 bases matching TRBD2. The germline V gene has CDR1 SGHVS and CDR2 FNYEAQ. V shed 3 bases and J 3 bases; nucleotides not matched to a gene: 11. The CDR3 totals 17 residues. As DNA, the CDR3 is TGTGCCAGCAGCTTGGCTAGCGGGTTCGGATTTACAGATACGCAGTATTTT. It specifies CASSLASGFGFTDTQYF.

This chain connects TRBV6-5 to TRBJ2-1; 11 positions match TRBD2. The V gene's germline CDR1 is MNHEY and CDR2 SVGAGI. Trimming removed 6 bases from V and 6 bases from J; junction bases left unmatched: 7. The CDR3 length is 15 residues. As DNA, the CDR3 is TGTGCCAGCAGCCCAGGGACTAGCGGATCCAATGAGCAGTTCTTC. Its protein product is CASSPGTSGSNEQFF.

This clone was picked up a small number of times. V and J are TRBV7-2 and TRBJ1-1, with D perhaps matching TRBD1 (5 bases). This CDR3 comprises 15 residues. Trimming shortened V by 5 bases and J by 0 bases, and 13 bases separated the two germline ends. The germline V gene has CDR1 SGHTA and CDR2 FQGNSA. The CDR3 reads CASSPSGGMNTEAFF. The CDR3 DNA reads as TGTGCCAGCAGCCCGAGCGGGGGGATGAACACTGAAGCTTTCTTT.

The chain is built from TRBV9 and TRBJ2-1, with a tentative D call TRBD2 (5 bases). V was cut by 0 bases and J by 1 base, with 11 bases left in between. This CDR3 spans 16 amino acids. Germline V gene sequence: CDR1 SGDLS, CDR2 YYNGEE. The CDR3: CASSVVEAESYNEQFF. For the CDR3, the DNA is TGTGCCAGCAGCGTAGTGGAAGCGGAGTCCTACAATGAGCAGTTCTTC.

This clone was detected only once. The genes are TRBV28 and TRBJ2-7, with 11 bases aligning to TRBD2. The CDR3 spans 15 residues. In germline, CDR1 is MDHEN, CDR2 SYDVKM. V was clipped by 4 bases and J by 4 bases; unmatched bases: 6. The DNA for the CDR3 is TGTGCCAGCAGTTCGCCGGGACTAGCGGCTTACGAGCAGTACTTC. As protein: CASSSPGLAAYEQYF.